The clone carrying this TCR beta chain was seen once. The antigen is not known. This specimen belongs to a study of T cells in localized non-small cell lung cancer. Measured with immunoSEQ multiplex PCR; TCRdb has only the in-frame clones, and not every one. The top ten hold 12% of the sample, which has tens of thousands of clones, 75% to 95% seen once. General observations from the study: Adjacent lung exhibited a median of about 50 among the 100 most abundant tumor clones.

Germline V CDR1 and CDR2: GTSNPN, SVGIG (reference sequence). This CDR3 contains 12 residues. Between the trimmed V and J ends, which lost 0 bases and 12 bases, there was a span of 14 bases. Sequencing was performed on peripheral blood mononuclear cells, taken before any cancer treatment. The rearrangement links TRBV30 to TRBJ1-2; D unclear. The receptor was isolated from a female donor older than 55 with stage II lung adenocarcinoma. This CDR3 is CAWSVLGRVDTF. In DNA, the CDR3 is TGTGCCTGGAGTGTACTTGGGAGGGTCGACACCTTC.